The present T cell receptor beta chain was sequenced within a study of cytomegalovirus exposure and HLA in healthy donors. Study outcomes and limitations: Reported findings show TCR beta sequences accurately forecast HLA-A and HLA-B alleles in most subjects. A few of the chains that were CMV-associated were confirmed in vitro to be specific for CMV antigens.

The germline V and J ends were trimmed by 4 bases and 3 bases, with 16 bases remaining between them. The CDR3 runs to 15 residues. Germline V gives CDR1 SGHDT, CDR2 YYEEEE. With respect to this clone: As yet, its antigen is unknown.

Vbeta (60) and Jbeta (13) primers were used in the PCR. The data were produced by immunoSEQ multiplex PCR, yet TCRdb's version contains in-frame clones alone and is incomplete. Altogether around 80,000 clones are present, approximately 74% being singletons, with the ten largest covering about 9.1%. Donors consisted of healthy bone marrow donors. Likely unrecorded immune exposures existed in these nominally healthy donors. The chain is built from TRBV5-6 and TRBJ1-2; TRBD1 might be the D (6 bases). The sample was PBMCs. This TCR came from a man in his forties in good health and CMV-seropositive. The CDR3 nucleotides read TGTGCCAGCAGCCCCCCCGGGGGGCTGGACTATGGCTACACCTTC. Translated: CASSPPGGLDYGYTF. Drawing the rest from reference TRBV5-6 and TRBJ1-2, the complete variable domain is DAGVTQSPTHLIKTRGQQVTLRCSPKSGHDTVSWYQQALGQGPQFIFQYYEEEERQRGNFPDRFSGHQFPNYSSELNVNALLLGDSALYLCASSPPGGLDYGYTFGSGTRLTVV.